Listed below are T cell receptor beta chains from one sample, sequenced in a study of cytomegalovirus exposure and HLA in healthy donors. Sequencing used immunoSEQ multiplex PCR; TCRdb keeps in-frame clones, though not all of them. The repertoire holds approximately 170,000 clones, around 78% seen once, with roughly 1.9% in the top ten. Sequencing was done on a sample of PBMCs. The receptors here all came from a woman between 25 and 40 years old in good health and CMV-seropositive. Each CDR3 is given with its conserved first and last residue. The order of the fields is clone size, D gene, J gene, V gene, CDR3 DNA, CDR3 protein. D genes are given only for firm matches. Clone size appears in some rows only: once, few, many, or a class for an expanded clone.

clone size: once; D gene: TRBD1; J gene: TRBJ1-1; V gene: TRBV5-1; CDR3 DNA: TGCGCCAGCAGCTTGGATCCTGGGACAGGGGTCCGGAGAGCTTTCTTT; CDR3 protein: CASSLDPGTGVRRAFF
clone size: NA; D gene: TRBD2; J gene: TRBJ2-7; V gene: TRBV10-3; CDR3 DNA: TGTGCCATCAGTGAGACCGGTAGCGGGAGTGCTAGCTCCTACGAGCAGTACTTC; CDR3 protein: CAISETGSGSASSYEQYF
clone size: NA; D gene: NA; J gene: TRBJ1-4; V gene: TRBV30; CDR3 DNA: TGTGCCTGGAGCGGGGACTCAACTAATGAAAAACTGTTTTTT; CDR3 protein: CAWSGDSTNEKLFF
clone size: NA; D gene: TRBD1; J gene: TRBJ2-3; V gene: TRBV10-3; CDR3 DNA: TGTGCCATCAGTGCCGGGACAGGGGGCCCAGATACGCAGTATTTT; CDR3 protein: CAISAGTGGPDTQYF
clone size: NA; D gene: TRBD1; J gene: TRBJ1-6; V gene: TRBV28; CDR3 DNA: TGTGCCAGCAGTGGGGACAGAGAGCCATATAATTCACCCCTCCACTTT; CDR3 protein: CASSGDREPYNSPLHF
clone size: NA; D gene: TRBD2; J gene: TRBJ2-5; V gene: TRBV5-6; CDR3 DNA: TGTGCCAGCAGCTTAGCGGGACTAGCGGTAAAAGAGACCCAGTACTTC; CDR3 protein: CASSLAGLAVKETQYF
clone size: NA; D gene: NA; J gene: TRBJ2-3; V gene: TRBV9; CDR3 DNA: TGTGCCAGCAGCGTAGCTACGTCGGCGGACACAGATACGCAGTATTTT; CDR3 protein: CASSVATSADTDTQYF
clone size: NA; D gene: NA; J gene: TRBJ1-6; V gene: TRBV28; CDR3 DNA: TGTGCCAGCAGTGGGCTCGGCGTGGCACCCCTCCACTTT; CDR3 protein: CASSGLGVAPLHF
clone size: NA; D gene: TRBD2; J gene: TRBJ2-7; V gene: TRBV30; CDR3 DNA: TGTGCCTGGAGTGATTATGATATAGTGGCGGGGGTGACCTACGAGCAGTACTTC; CDR3 protein: CAWSDYDIVAGVTYEQYF
clone size: NA; D gene: TRBD2; J gene: TRBJ2-1; V gene: TRBV4-3; CDR3 DNA: TGCGCCAGCAGCCAACTCAGCGGGGGGGACAATGAGCAGTTCTTC; CDR3 protein: CASSQLSGGDNEQFF
clone size: NA; D gene: NA; J gene: TRBJ1-2; V gene: TRBV30; CDR3 DNA: TGTGCCTGGATAAATGACAGTTTCAACTATGGCTACACCTTC; CDR3 protein: CAWINDSFNYGYTF
clone size: NA; D gene: NA; J gene: TRBJ1-5; V gene: TRBV5-1; CDR3 DNA: TGCGCCAGCAGCTTGTCTAGTAGCAATCAGCCCCAGCATTTT; CDR3 protein: CASSLSSSNQPQHF
clone size: NA; D gene: NA; J gene: TRBJ1-2; V gene: TRBV29-1; CDR3 DNA: TGCAGCGTTGAAGTAGAGGGAAATGGCTACACCTTC; CDR3 protein: CSVEVEGNGYTF
clone size: NA; D gene: NA; J gene: TRBJ1-3; V gene: TRBV5-1; CDR3 DNA: TGCGCCAGCAGCTTTGACAGGCAAAACTCTGGAAACACCATATATTTT; CDR3 protein: CASSFDRQNSGNTIYF
clone size: NA; D gene: NA; J gene: TRBJ1-5; V gene: TRBV27; CDR3 DNA: TGTGCCAGCAGGGTCGGAGAGGACAATCAGCCCCAGCATTTT; CDR3 protein: CASRVGEDNQPQHF
clone size: NA; D gene: NA; J gene: TRBJ1-1; V gene: TRBV7-2; CDR3 DNA: TGTGCCAGCAGCCCCCAGTCACAGGGCTCCACTGAAGCTTTCTTT; CDR3 protein: CASSPQSQGSTEAFF
clone size: NA; D gene: NA; J gene: TRBJ2-7; V gene: TRBV20-1; CDR3 DNA: TGCAGTGCTTTTCTTCACGAGCAGTACTTC; CDR3 protein: CSAFLHEQYF
clone size: NA; D gene: TRBD1; J gene: TRBJ2-5; V gene: TRBV7-2; CDR3 DNA: TGTGCCAGCAGCTTAGGGGACAGGGACCAAGAGACCCAGTACTTC; CDR3 protein: CASSLGDRDQETQYF
clone size: NA; D gene: TRBD1; J gene: TRBJ2-7; V gene: TRBV6-1; CDR3 DNA: TGTGCCAGCAGTGATCAACAGGGGGTCTACGAGCAGTACTTC; CDR3 protein: CASSDQQGVYEQYF
clone size: NA; D gene: NA; J gene: TRBJ2-5; V gene: TRBV7-2; CDR3 DNA: TGTGCCAGCAGCTTAAGGGGGGGGCCTCCGGGTGAGACCCAGTACTTC; CDR3 protein: CASSLRGGPPGETQYF
clone size: NA; D gene: TRBD1; J gene: TRBJ2-5; V gene: TRBV12-5; CDR3 DNA: TGTGCTAGTGGTTCCGCAACTCAGGGGGCGATGATGACCCAGTACTTC; CDR3 protein: CASGSATQGAMMTQYF
clone size: NA; D gene: TRBD2; J gene: TRBJ2-7; V gene: TRBV6-5; CDR3 DNA: TGTGCCAGCAGTTCCGCACTAGCGGGGGTCACCTACGAGCAGTACTTC; CDR3 protein: CASSSALAGVTYEQYF
clone size: once; D gene: NA; J gene: TRBJ2-5; V gene: TRBV5-1; CDR3 DNA: TGCGCCAGCACTATAACTACGAACCAAGAGACCCAGTACTTC; CDR3 protein: CASTITTNQETQYF
clone size: NA; D gene: TRBD1; J gene: TRBJ2-2; V gene: TRBV27; CDR3 DNA: TGTGCCAGCAGTTTTAATCGGAGACAGGGTAACACCGGGGAGCTGTTTTTT; CDR3 protein: CASSFNRRQGNTGELFF
clone size: NA; D gene: NA; J gene: TRBJ1-2; V gene: TRBV6-5; CDR3 DNA: TGTGCCAGCAGTTCGACTGTAGATGGCTACACCTTC; CDR3 protein: CASSSTVDGYTF
clone size: NA; D gene: NA; J gene: TRBJ1-5; V gene: TRBV5-1; CDR3 DNA: TGCGCCAGCAGCTTGGAGGGGGGGAATCAGCCCCAGCATTTT; CDR3 protein: CASSLEGGNQPQHF
clone size: NA; D gene: TRBD2; J gene: TRBJ2-5; V gene: TRBV5-4; CDR3 DNA: TGTGCCAGCAGTTCCCCTAGCGGGAACCAAGAGACCCAGTACTTC; CDR3 protein: CASSSPSGNQETQYF
clone size: few; D gene: TRBD1; J gene: TRBJ1-6; V gene: TRBV7-8; CDR3 DNA: TGTGCCAGCAGCTTAGCGCAGGGGGCTGGATACCACTTT; CDR3 protein: CASSLAQGAGYHF
clone size: NA; D gene: NA; J gene: TRBJ1-2; V gene: TRBV4-3; CDR3 DNA: TGCGCCAGCAGCCAAGGTATTTCTAGGGGCAGGGATGCGGAAGGCTACACCTTC; CDR3 protein: CASSQGISRGRDAEGYTF